The 25 T cell receptor beta chains below were found in one sample sequenced in a study of blood T cell repertoires in COVID-19. Profiling relied on immunoSEQ multiplex PCR, and the TCRdb table lists in-frame clones only, not all of them. The sample shows around 82,000 clones, approximately 85% of them seen only once. The sample comprised peripheral blood. These receptor sequences come from a man in his fifties with COVID-19, enrolled during active disease.

With regard to this clone: At one boundary the junction diverges from the germline segment, which might be a read error. Other DNA sequences of this sample code for an identical CDR3. The chain links TRBV3-1 (or the pseudogene TRBV3-2) to TRBJ2-5; no clear D gene. The length of the CDR3 is 12 residues. Germline CDR1 and CDR2: LGHDT and YNNKEL (reference sequence). CDR3 DNA sequence: TGTGCCAGCAGTCAAGTTCTAGAGACCCAGTACTTC. Its protein product is CASSQVLETQYF.

The rearrangement uses TRBV28 and TRBJ2-7; no reliable D call. The CDR3 totals 12 residues. Trimming pared 3 bases from V and 5 bases from J, leaving 8 bases between. The germline gives CDR1 MDHEN, CDR2 SYDVKM. CDR3 sequence: CASSFHIHEQYF. In nucleotides, the CDR3 is TGTGCCAGCAGTTTCCACATACACGAGCAGTACTTC.

This clone showed up just a few times. The V call is TRBV6-5, the J call TRBJ2-1; 8 bases match TRBD1. The CDR3 has 13 amino acids. Germline assignment: CDR1 MNHEY and CDR2 SVGAGI. The V and J ends lost 6 bases and 5 bases, in that order; junction bases with no gene match: 3. The CDR3 nucleotides are TGTGCCAGCAGCCAGGGGGCTCACAATGAGCAGTTCTTC. Translating gives CASSQGAHNEQFF.

The gene calls are TRBV7-3 and TRBJ2-2; 9 bases line up with TRBD2. Germline V lookup: CDR1 SGHTA, CDR2 FQGTGA. J lost 5 bases, V lost 4 bases, and 8 bases had no gene match. The CDR3 is 16 amino acids. CDR3 residues: CASSWTSDQGTGELFF. CDR3 DNA: TGTGCCAGCAGCTGGACTAGCGACCAAGGGACCGGGGAGCTGTTTTTT.

This chain uses TRBV30 with TRBJ2-7; 7 nucleotides align to TRBD2. CDR3 size: 14 residues. The germline gives CDR1 GTSNPN, CDR2 SVGIG (reference sequence). Trimming at V came to 2 bases and at J to 7 bases, leaving 11 bases not matched to a gene. CDR3 loop: CAWSRGRGMVEQYF. As DNA, the CDR3 is TGTGCCTGGAGTCGCGGGAGAGGAATGGTTGAGCAGTACTTC.

The V call is TRBV27, the J call TRBJ2-7; 10 positions agree with TRBD1. CDR3 length: 14 amino acids. Germline V CDR1 and CDR2: MNHEY, SMNVEV (reference sequence). J was trimmed by 4 bases and V by 5 bases; bases with no gene match: 5. The CDR3 bases are TGTGCCAGCAGTCCAAGGGACAGGGGTTACGAGCAGTACTTC. This translates into CASSPRDRGYEQYF.

The rearrangement links TRBV30 to TRBJ1-5, with D possibly matching TRBD1 (6 bases). Germline CDR1 is GTSNPN and CDR2 is SVGIG (reference sequence). CDR3 length: 15 residues. Trimming shortened V by 3 bases and J by 5 bases, and 17 bases separated the two germline ends. The CDR3 spells CAWSLRSGVYQPQHF. CDR3 DNA sequence: TGTGCCTGGAGCCTACGGTCAGGGGTTTATCAGCCCCAGCATTTT.

This chain joins TRBV19 and TRBJ2-5, with 12 bases matching TRBD2. The CDR3 consists of 14 residues. V was clipped by 3 bases and J by 5 bases; unmatched bases: 1. Germline CDR1 reads LNHDA; CDR2 reads SQIVND (reference sequence). Here the CDR3 DNA reads TGTGCCAGTAGTATGGGGACTAGCGGGGAGACCCAGTACTTC. This translates into CASSMGTSGETQYF.

V gene TRBV4-2 combines with J gene TRBJ1-5; 9 bases match TRBD1. The germline V gene has CDR1 LGHNA and CDR2 YNFKEQ. The CDR3 is 17 amino acids. Germline trimming cut 4 bases from V and 5 bases from J; bases unmatched to any gene: 12. CDR3 sequence reads: CASSPRLGQGPDQPQHF. The DNA of the CDR3 is TGTGCCAGCAGCCCAAGGTTAGGACAGGGGCCCGATCAGCCCCAGCATTTT.

This clone was observed many times. The rearrangement joins TRBV5-1 to TRBJ1-1, with D possibly being TRBD1 (5 bases). The CDR3 loop spans 13 amino acids. From germline, CDR1 is SGHRS and CDR2 YFSETQ. Trimming took 0 bases from V and 4 from J, leaving 7 bases between them. This CDR3 is CASSLEGLTEAFF. The CDR3 nucleotides read TGCGCCAGCAGCTTGGAGGGGCTCACTGAAGCTTTCTTT. The variable domain in full, with the rest retrieved from reference TRBV5-1 and TRBJ1-1, is KAGVTQTPRYLIKTRGQQVTLSCSPISGHRSVSWYQQTPGQGLQFLFEYFSETQRNKGNFPGRFSGRQFSNSRSEMNVSTLELGDSALYLCASSLEGLTEAFFGQGTRLTVV.

V usage is TRBV7-2 and J usage is TRBJ1-1; the D gene is possibly TRBD1 (5 bases). Germline V gene lookup returns CDR1 SGHTA and CDR2 FQGNSA. This CDR3 comprises 13 residues. V dropped 6 bases and J dropped 5 bases, with 13 bases sitting between them. CDR3 DNA: TGTGCCAGCAGTGCCCGGGGGGGGACTGAAGCTTTCTTT. It encodes CASSARGGTEAFF. The variable domain in full, with the rest retrieved from reference TRBV7-2 and TRBJ1-1, is GAGVSQSPSNKVTEKGKDVELRCDPISGHTALYWYRQSLGQGLEFLIYFQGNSAPDKSGLPSDRFSAERTGGSVSTLTIQRTQQEDSAVYLCASSARGGTEAFFGQGTRLTVV.

The chain uses TRBV19 and TRBJ1-5; no definite D call. Germline V CDR1 and CDR2: LNHDA, SQIVND (reference sequence). Trimming stripped 0 bases from V and 3 bases from J, with 12 bases between. The CDR3 has 16 amino acids. The DNA of the CDR3 is TGTGCCAGTAGTATAGAAAAGGGAGCCGTCAATCAGCCCCAGCATTTT. Translated: CASSIEKGAVNQPQHF.

This clone appeared once. The chain is built from TRBV28 and TRBJ1-6, with D perhaps TRBD1 (5 bases). Trimming removed 5 bases from V and 7 bases from J, with 12 bases in between. This CDR3 is built from 14 residues. The V gene's germline CDR1 is MDHEN and CDR2 SYDVKM. The CDR3 bases are TGTGCCAGCAGTCTCAACCCAGGGAATTCACCCCTCCACTTT. This codes for CASSLNPGNSPLHF.

V and J are TRBV18 and TRBJ2-3; 7 bases are a match to TRBD1. The V gene's germline CDR1 is KGHSH and CDR2 LQKENI. The CDR3 length is 15 residues. J lost 2 bases, V lost 1 base, and 3 bases had no gene match. CDR3 sequence reads: CASSPQTGLTDTQYF. The DNA for the CDR3 is TGTGCCAGCTCACCACAGACAGGGCTCACAGATACGCAGTATTTT.

This clone was observed a single time. CDR3 in DNA: TGCGCCAGCAGCCAAGACTCGGTTTCGGCGCGGGAACTGTTTTTT. Amino acids: CASSQDSVSARELFF. V is TRBV4-1 and J is TRBJ1-4; D gene unclear. The CDR3 is 15 residues long. Germline CDR1 and CDR2: MGHRA and YSYEKL. The V end was cut by 0 bases, the J end by 12 bases, with 17 bases between.

The rearrangement uses TRBV5-8 and TRBJ2-7; tentatively, D is TRBD1 (5 bases). The CDR3 runs 14 residues. CDR1 is SGHTS, CDR2 YDEGEE, per germline. V lost 1 base, J lost 4 bases, and 12 bases lay in between. CDR3 protein: CASSLNGHQYEQYF. The CDR3, as DNA: TGTGCCAGCAGCTTGAATGGACACCAATACGAGCAGTACTTC.

The J gene is TRBJ2-1, the V gene TRBV7-9; 10 bases are a match to TRBD1. V dropped 1 base and J dropped 7; count of bases not matched to a gene: 7. In germline, CDR1 is SEHNR, CDR2 FQNEAQ (reference sequence). The CDR3 totals 16 residues. The CDR3 region has the DNA TGTGCCAGCAGCTTAGGGGGACAGGGGAAATCAAATGAGCAGTTCTTC. This gives the protein CASSLGGQGKSNEQFF.

The V gene is TRBV2, the J gene TRBJ1-4; TRBD1 agrees at 8 bases. CDR1 and CDR2 (germline): SNHLY, FYNNEI. The CDR3 totals 14 residues. V was pared by 8 bases and J by 5 bases, with 7 bases of the junction left unmatched. In DNA form, the CDR3 reads TGTGCCAGCCGACAGGGGACGGGGAATGAAAAACTGTTTTTT. Amino acid sequence: CASRQGTGNEKLFF.

About this clone: The junction departs from the called germline gene at one end, perhaps through a read error. The chain employs TRBV7-9 and TRBJ1-4, with D unresolved. The germline gives CDR1 SEHNR, CDR2 FQNEAQ (reference sequence). The CDR3 contains 14 residues. CDR3 coding DNA: TGTGCCAGCAGCCTAGCTCGGGGTGATGAAAAACTGTTTTTT. The encoded protein is CASSLARGDEKLFF.

This chain links TRBV5-4 with TRBJ2-1; 7 bases are shared with TRBD1. Trimming at V came to 3 bases and at J to 4 bases, leaving 7 bases not matched to a gene. The length of the CDR3 is 15 residues. Germline V gene lookup returns CDR1 SGHNT and CDR2 YYREEE (reference sequence). The CDR3 bases are TGTGCCAGCAGCTCTAAGGGACAGAATTACAATGAGCAGTTCTTC. Protein: CASSSKGQNYNEQFF.

Only a few counts were recorded for this clone. V and J are TRBV4-2 and TRBJ2-2; a weak D match, TRBD2 (6 bases). This CDR3 is 16 amino acids long. The germline gives CDR1 LGHNA, CDR2 YNFKEQ. V was pared by 6 bases and J by 2 bases, with 16 bases between. The CDR3 sequence: CASSDYLASNTGELFF. As DNA, the CDR3 is TGTGCCAGCAGTGATTATCTAGCGAGTAACACCGGGGAGCTGTTTTTT.

In its sample, this clone was seen a few times. As DNA, the CDR3 is TGTGCCAGCAGCCTTTCCGGGACAGGGGATCCCACCTATGGCTACACCTTC. As protein: CASSLSGTGDPTYGYTF. The chain recombines TRBV7-8 with TRBJ1-2; the match to TRBD1 covers 10 bases. This CDR3 contains 17 residues. CDR1 and CDR2 from the germline V gene are SGHVS and FQNEAQ. With V trimmed by 5 bases and J by 4 bases, 13 bases remained unmatched.

The chain uses TRBV10-3 and TRBJ1-4; 7 bases line up with TRBD1. The CDR3 has 13 amino acids. CDR1 ENHRY and CDR2 SYGVKD come from the germline V gene. V gave up 10 bases and J gave up 0 bases; unmatched junction bases: 2. The CDR3 nucleotides read TGTGCCACACAGGGGCCAACTAATGAAAAACTGTTTTTT. The encoded protein is CATQGPTNEKLFF.

This clone was picked up a small number of times. The chain is built from TRBV7-8 and TRBJ2-7; D is perhaps TRBD2 (5 bases). The V end lost 5 bases, the J end lost 3 bases, and 26 bases lay between the germline ends. CDR1 and CDR2 (germline): SGHVS, FQNEAQ. This CDR3 comprises 18 residues. CDR3 in DNA: TGTGCCAGCAGCGGACGCATCGGGGTGGGCAGTTTAATCTACGAGCAGTACTTC. Residues: CASSGRIGVGSLIYEQYF.

The rearrangement joins TRBV5-1 to TRBJ2-1, with TRBD2 matching over 10 bases. The CDR3 is 15 residues long. With V trimmed by 3 bases and J by 7 bases, 7 bases remained unmatched. Germline CDR1 SGHRS, CDR2 YFSETQ. The CDR3: CASSSSGGSGNEQFF. As DNA, the CDR3 is TGCGCCAGCAGCTCTAGCGGGGGCTCAGGGAATGAGCAGTTCTTC.